This passage covers 18 T cell receptor beta chains from one sample sequenced in a study of blood T cells in healthy people across ages. A second roughly 6 to 11 cycle PCR used barcoded and J-beta primers. One entry per CDR3 protein, called by TCRdb with MiXCR from the 5' RACE reads. The sample includes about 1.8 million distinct CDR3 sequences, around half of them seen just once. Sequenced: blood. Source of these receptors: a woman aged 40 to 55 in good health.

The V and J genes are TRBV12-3 or TRBV12-4 and TRBJ1-5; D unclear. V was pared by 5 bases and J by 9 bases, with 23 bases between. This CDR3 comprises 16 residues. The CDR3 reads CASSTMSQNIKRPQHF. The CDR3 nucleotides read TGTGCCAGCAGTACTATGTCACAAAATATAAAGCGGCCCCAGCATTTT.

The chain is built from TRBV29-1 and TRBJ2-7; D may be TRBD2 (5 bases). The CDR3 has 8 amino acids. Trimming took off 8 bases at V and 11 bases at J, with 10 bases between the two ends. Germline lookup yields CDR1 SQVTM and CDR2 ANQGSEA. The CDR3 coding sequence is TGCAGCCACAAGGAGGAGTACTTC. It specifies CSHKEEYF.

The chain is built from TRBV10-2 and TRBJ1-2; D call uncertain. The CDR3 runs to 14 residues. Germline V gene data show CDR1 as WSHSY and CDR2 as SAAADI. The V end lost 8 bases, the J end lost 2 bases, and 15 bases lay between the germline ends. The CDR3 sequence: CASHDGGLNYGYTF. CDR3 coding DNA: TGCGCCAGCCATGATGGCGGTTTAAACTATGGCTACACCTTC.

The V and J genes are TRBV2 and TRBJ1-2; 11 positions agree with TRBD1. The CDR3 has 14 amino acids. With V trimmed by 1 base and J by 7 bases, 2 bases remained unmatched. Germline CDR1 SNHLY, CDR2 FYNNEI. CDR3 DNA: TGTGCCAGCAGTGAAGGGACAGGGGGCTTTGGCTACACCTTC. The encoded protein is CASSEGTGGFGYTF.

The V call is TRBV9, the J call TRBJ2-3, with TRBD1 matching 8 bases. V gave up 2 bases and J gave up 4 bases; unmatched junction bases: 6. The germline V gene encodes CDR1 SGDLS and CDR2 YYNGEE. CDR3 length equals 15 residues. The DNA for the CDR3 is TGTGCCAGCAGCGTCATTGGACAGGGTCCAGATACGCAGTATTTT. Amino acids: CASSVIGQGPDTQYF.

V gene TRBV20-1 combines with J gene TRBJ1-2; D is unclear. CDR1 DFQATT and CDR2 SNEGSKA come from the germline V gene (reference sequence). Trimming pared 3 bases from V and 4 bases from J, leaving 12 bases between. This CDR3 has 13 residues. CDR3 DNA sequence: TGCAGTGCTAGTGCCCCGGTTGTCTATGGCTACACCTTC. Translation: CSASAPVVYGYTF.

The V call is TRBV7-2, the J call TRBJ2-1; D remains ambiguous. The V gene lost 2 bases and the J gene lost 9 bases, with 8 bases spanning the gap. The CDR3 is 12 amino acids. The germline V gene has CDR1 SGHTA and CDR2 FQGNSA. CDR3 region: CASSLRRGEQFF. CDR3 in DNA: TGTGCCAGCAGCTTACGGAGAGGTGAGCAGTTCTTC.

The chain employs TRBV7-2 and TRBJ2-5, with D possibly matching TRBD1 (5 bases). The germline V and J ends were trimmed by 0 bases and 5 bases, with 10 bases remaining between them. Germline values: CDR1 SGHTA, CDR2 FQGNSA. The length of the CDR3 is 14 residues. DNA for the CDR3: TGTGCCAGCAGCTTAGCAATAAGGGGTGAGACCCAGTACTTC. Translating gives CASSLAIRGETQYF. Variable domain in full (rest from reference TRBV7-2 and TRBJ2-5): GAGVSQSPSNKVTEKGKDVELRCDPISGHTALYWYRQSLGQGLEFLIYFQGNSAPDKSGLPSDRFSAERTGGSVSTLTIQRTQQEDSAVYLCASSLAIRGETQYFGPGTRLLVL.

The chain has TRBV7-9 and TRBJ2-3; D is tentatively TRBD1 or TRBD2 (5 bases each). CDR1 is SEHNR and CDR2 is FQNEAQ in the germline V gene (reference sequence). The CDR3 extends over 17 amino acids. Trimming cost V 3 bases and J 0 bases, with 16 bases left between them. The CDR3 loop reads CASSFRDRGASTDTQYF. CDR3 nucleotide sequence: TGTGCCAGCAGCTTCCGGGACCGAGGTGCTAGCACAGATACGCAGTATTTT.

Here the CDR3 reads CASSQEGGDCYEQYF. The CDR3, as DNA: TGTGCCAGCAGCCAAGAAGGCGGAGACTGCTACGAGCAGTACTTC. This chain connects TRBV4-2 to TRBJ2-5; D ambiguous. The better agreement between TRBJ2-7 and the DNA end casts doubt on the J call. This CDR3 has 15 amino acids. Germline loops: CDR1 LGHNA, CDR2 YNFKEQ.

This chain links TRBV5-4 with TRBJ1-2, with D unclear. V lost 7 bases to trimming and J lost 7 bases, with 14 bases between them. CDR1 SGHNT and CDR2 YYREEE come from the germline V gene (reference sequence). This CDR3 comprises 12 residues. The chain's CDR3 is CASGLVLGGYTF. Written as DNA, the CDR3 is TGTGCCAGCGGGCTTGTCCTGGGTGGCTACACCTTC.

The chain combines TRBV3-1 with TRBJ1-2; D unresolved. In germline, CDR1 is LGHDT, CDR2 YNNKEL (reference sequence). Between the trimmed V and J ends, which lost 0 bases and 5 bases, there was a span of 7 bases. CDR3 length: 13 residues. For the CDR3, the DNA is TGTGCCAGCAGCCAAGAAAACGGATATGGCTACACCTTC. Encoded protein: CASSQENGYGYTF.

Note on this clonotype: A much more abundant neighbour one base away suggests this may be a read error. The chain is built from TRBV3-1 and TRBJ2-7; TRBD1 is a possible D gene (6 bases). Germline V gives CDR1 LGHDT, CDR2 YNNKEL (reference sequence). Trimming removed 8 bases at V and 0 bases at J, with 17 bases between. The CDR3 extends over 15 amino acids. CDR3 amino acids: CASGLTGTHSYEQYF. Here the CDR3 DNA reads TGTGCCAGCGGCCTAACCGGGACACACTCCTACGAGCAGTACTTC.

The rearrangement uses TRBV18 and TRBJ1-2; D is ambiguous. V dropped 3 bases and J dropped 7 bases, with 24 bases sitting between them. Germline V CDR1 and CDR2: KGHSH, LQKENI. The CDR3 contains 17 residues. The CDR3 loop is CASSPFVIGGSSLGYTF. CDR3 sequence (DNA): TGTGCCAGCTCACCGTTTGTGATCGGTGGGTCCTCTCTTGGCTACACCTTC.

The chain uses TRBV5-1 and TRBJ2-3; D is uncertain. V shed 5 bases and J shed 6 bases, with 13 bases lying between them. The CDR3 is 13 residues long. Germline V gene data show CDR1 as SGHRS and CDR2 as YFSETQ. The chain's CDR3 is CASREYQTDTQYF. CDR3 DNA sequence: TGCGCCAGCAGAGAGTATCAAACTGATACGCAGTATTTT.

The chain carries TRBV20-1 and TRBJ1-5; 8 bases agree with TRBD1. Per germline, CDR1 DFQATT and CDR2 SNEGSKA (reference sequence). This CDR3 is 15 amino acids long. The CDR3 loop reads CSLGQDRSSNQPQHF. The CDR3 coding sequence is TGCAGCCTGGGACAGGACAGAAGCAGCAATCAGCCCCAGCATTTT.

The V call is TRBV6-2 or TRBV6-3, the J call TRBJ1-5; D remains unclear. The CDR3 is 14 residues long. Germline lookup yields CDR1 MNHEY and CDR2 SVGEGT. Trimming removed 0 bases at V and 3 bases at J, with 6 bases between. CDR3 DNA: TGTGCCAGCAGTTACTCGCCCATCAATCAGCCCCAGCATTTT. It specifies CASSYSPINQPQHF.

The chain uses TRBV12-3 or TRBV12-4 and TRBJ1-2, with 8 bases aligning to TRBD1. The V segment lost 6 bases and the J segment 4 bases; nucleotides outside the gene matches: 10. This CDR3 region has 15 residues. CDR3 protein: CASRTQGGWGYGYTF. CDR3 sequence (DNA): TGTGCCAGCAGGACACAGGGGGGGTGGGGCTATGGCTACACCTTC.